The clone carrying this T cell receptor beta chain was seen at least ten times. This sample was taken from a study of neurological immune-mediated disorders. MiXCR, run by TCRdb on the 5' RACE reads, gives a single entry per CDR3 protein. The sample records about 46,000 distinct CDR3 sequences, about 1.8% being singletons. The CDR3 length is 14 residues. CDR1 SGHTA and CDR2 FQGNSA come from the germline V gene. V lost 4 bases, J lost 0 bases, and 8 bases lay in between. J is TRBJ2-3 and V is TRBV7-2; D gene ambiguous. The receptor's source is a woman aged 40 to 49 with multiple sclerosis. Sequencing was done on a sample of PBMCs. DNA of the CDR3: TGTGCCAGCAGCTGGAGTGGGAGCACAGATACGCAGTATTTT. It encodes CASSWSGSTDTQYF.